One sample yielded the 32 T cell receptor beta chains listed below, sequenced in a study of T cell responses to AZD1222 COVID-19 vaccine. Assay: immunoSEQ multiplex PCR; the TCRdb copy retains only in-frame clones and omits some. The sample has about 130,000 clones; about nine tenths are singletons. The material sequenced was peripheral blood, taken on day 0 of AZD1222 vaccination. All receptors derive from an adult in good health.

The chain links TRBV7-2 to TRBJ1-5; unclear D gene. There are 19 residues in the CDR3. The V and J ends lost 1 base and 2 bases respectively, with 21 bases between them. Germline-derived CDR1 and CDR2 are SGHTA and FQGNSA. The CDR3 coding sequence is TGTGCCAGCAGCTTAGGGGTGGAGGCGGGCTATAGCGGCAATCAGCCCCAGCATTTT. This codes for CASSLGVEAGYSGNQPQHF.

The CDR3 DNA reads TGTGCCAGTAGTACAACAGGGATTAGCAATCAGCCCCAGCATTTT. It translates to CASSTTGISNQPQHF. This chain connects TRBV19 to TRBJ1-5, with D maybe TRBD1 (6 bases). The CDR3 spans 15 residues. Germline CDR1 reads LNHDA; CDR2 reads SQIVND (reference sequence). Trimming pared 4 bases from V and 0 bases from J, leaving 10 bases between.

V is TRBV7-2 and J is TRBJ2-7; 7 bases line up with TRBD1. J gave up 5 bases and V 0 bases, and 7 bases lay outside the gene matches. The CDR3 extends over 15 amino acids. From germline, CDR1 is SGHTA and CDR2 FQGNSA. The CDR3 DNA follows: TGTGCCAGCAGCTTAGCGGGGCAGGGGGTCCACGAGCAGTACTTC. Its translation: CASSLAGQGVHEQYF.

This clone was counted a single time. The chain links TRBV5-1 to TRBJ2-5; perhaps TRBD1 as D (6 bases). The ends were cut back, 2 bases at V and 3 bases at J, with 14 bases in the middle. This CDR3 is built from 15 residues. CDR1 is SGHRS, CDR2 YFSETQ, per germline. In nucleotides, the CDR3 is TGCGCCAGCAGCTTACAGGGCGCCGAAAAAGAGACCCAGTACTTC. Translated: CASSLQGAEKETQYF.

V gene TRBV6-6 combines with J gene TRBJ2-7; 9 bases match TRBD1. The CDR3 has 14 residues. Germline V gene data show CDR1 as MNHNY and CDR2 as SVGAGI (reference sequence). The V gene end was trimmed by 6 bases and the J gene end by 7 bases; junction bases not matched to a gene: 10. The CDR3 DNA is TGTGCCAGCAGAGCCGGACAGGGGATGGGGGAGCAGTACTTC. Its translation: CASRAGQGMGEQYF.

The chain recombines TRBV27 with TRBJ1-2, with a tentative D call TRBD1 (6 bases). Between the trimmed V and J ends, which lost 0 bases and 8 bases, there was a span of 13 bases. Looked up from germline, CDR1 is MNHEY and CDR2 is SMNVEV (reference sequence). The CDR3 is made up of 14 amino acids. The CDR3 DNA follows: TGTGCCAGCAGTTTATCGTCGGGGGCGGGGGGCTACACCTTC. This encodes CASSLSSGAGGYTF.

The genes are TRBV11-3 and TRBJ2-2, with TRBD2 matching over 7 bases. J lost 7 bases, V lost 5 bases, and 7 bases had no gene match. Per the germline V gene, CDR1 is SGHNT and CDR2 is YENEEA. This CDR3 comprises 14 residues. In DNA form, the CDR3 reads TGTGCCAGCAGCCCTACGCGGGGGAACGGGGAGCTGTTTTTT. Amino acids: CASSPTRGNGELFF.

This clone has just a few counts. J is TRBJ2-7 and V is TRBV10-1; D unresolved. CDR1 is WNHNN, CDR2 SYGVQD, per germline (reference sequence). V was pared by 0 bases and J by 2 bases, with 11 bases between. This CDR3 is 15 amino acids long. CDR3 bases: TGCGCCAGCAGTGAGTCCAGCGCCTCGGCCTACGAGCAGTACTTC. Amino acid sequence: CASSESSASAYEQYF.

The chain joins TRBV7-2 to TRBJ1-2, with D unclear. V was cut by 2 bases and J by 4 bases, with 8 bases left in between. CDR1 and CDR2 (germline): SGHTA, FQGNSA. There are 13 residues in the CDR3. The CDR3 coding sequence is TGTGCCAGCAGCTTACCCGGCTTCTATGGCTACACCTTC. This codes for CASSLPGFYGYTF.

The chain carries TRBV4-1 and TRBJ1-2; D gene ambiguous. The V gene's germline CDR1 is MGHRA and CDR2 YSYEKL. This CDR3 is 18 amino acids long. V was shortened by 2 bases and J by 0 bases, with 19 bases between the two germline ends. This CDR3 is CASSQRGPEEVANYGYTF. The CDR3 coding sequence is TGCGCCAGCAGCCAACGTGGACCTGAGGAGGTAGCTAACTATGGCTACACCTTC.

The rearrangement joins TRBV30 to TRBJ1-4, with D unresolved. Trimming removed 0 bases at V and 7 bases at J, with 6 bases between. CDR1 and CDR2 (germline): GTSNPN, SVGIG (reference sequence). The CDR3 spans 12 residues. CDR3 residues: CAWSVLVEKLFF. For the CDR3, the DNA is TGTGCCTGGAGTGTACTAGTTGAAAAACTGTTTTTT.

The CDR3 DNA is TGTGCCAGCAGTTCGGGACAGGGTAATTCACCCCTCCACTTT. It encodes CASSSGQGNSPLHF. The gene calls are TRBV28 and TRBJ1-6; 9 bases agree with TRBD1. Germline CDR1 is MDHEN and CDR2 is SYDVKM. The CDR3 has 14 amino acids. The V and J ends lost 4 bases and 6 bases, in that order; junction bases with no gene match: 1. The full variable domain, with the rest looked up from reference TRBV28 and TRBJ1-6, is DVKVTQSSRYLVKRTGEKVFLECVQDMDHENMFWYRQDPGLGLRLIYFSYDVKMKEKGDIPEGYSVSREKKERFSLILESASTNQTSMYLCASSSGQGNSPLHFGNGTRLTVT.

The gene calls are TRBV19 and TRBJ2-1; weak D call: TRBD1 (5 bases). The germline gives CDR1 LNHDA, CDR2 SQIVND (reference sequence). The length of the CDR3 is 14 residues. With 5 bases removed from V and 9 bases from J, the gap between germline ends came to 17 bases. This CDR3 reads CASSFDPGQGEQFF. CDR3 coding DNA: TGTGCCAGTAGTTTCGACCCGGGCCAGGGTGAGCAGTTCTTC.

V is TRBV2 and J is TRBJ1-2, with 7 bases that match TRBD1. Germline V gene sequence: CDR1 SNHLY, CDR2 FYNNEI. The CDR3 length is 14 residues. V shed 4 bases and J 4 bases; nucleotides not matched to a gene: 6. In nucleotides, the CDR3 is TGTGCCAGCAGTGGTGGGGACAGCTTCTATGGCTACACCTTC. This sequence encodes CASSGGDSFYGYTF.

A few counts support this clone. V is TRBV28 and J is TRBJ1-5; unclear D gene. The CDR3 loop spans 12 amino acids. V shed 7 bases and J shed 0 bases, with 4 bases lying between them. Looked up from germline, CDR1 is MDHEN and CDR2 is SYDVKM. In nucleotides, the CDR3 is TGTGCCAGCACCAGTAGCAATCAGCCCCAGCATTTT. This sequence encodes CASTSSNQPQHF.

V is TRBV5-8 and J is TRBJ1-2; no reliable D call. Per germline, CDR1 SGHTS and CDR2 YDEGEE. Trimming cost V 3 bases and J 2 bases, with 14 bases left between them. The CDR3 is 15 residues long. CDR3 in DNA: TGTGCCAGCAGCTCCTGGACCGATTTGAACTATGGCTACACCTTC. It encodes CASSSWTDLNYGYTF. Filled out from reference TRBV5-8 and TRBJ1-2, the complete variable domain reads EAGVTQSPTHLIKTRGQQATLRCSPISGHTSVYWYQQALGLGLQFLLWYDEGEERNRGNFPPRFSGRQFPNYSSELNVNALELEDSALYLCASSSWTDLNYGYTFGSGTRLTVV.

The chain recombines TRBV3-1 (or the pseudogene TRBV3-2) with TRBJ1-2; a possible D gene is TRBD1 (6 bases). Per germline, CDR1 LGHDT and CDR2 YNNKEL (reference sequence). The CDR3 spans 15 residues. V lost 5 bases to trimming and J lost 5 bases, with 18 bases between them. The CDR3 here is CASSGKGQQSYGYTF. In nucleotides, the CDR3 is TGTGCCAGCAGCGGAAAAGGACAGCAGTCTTATGGCTACACCTTC.

The CDR3 DNA reads as TGTGCCGTAGGGCCGGGGTCGTATGGCTACACCTTC. Protein product: CAVGPGSYGYTF. The chain uses TRBV24-1 and TRBJ1-2; D remains ambiguous. In germline, CDR1 is KGHDR, CDR2 SFDVKD. Deletions cut 12 bases from V and 5 bases from J, with 15 bases between. The CDR3 is made up of 12 amino acids.

By share, this clone counts as medium-sized. The genes are TRBV5-1 and TRBJ1-2; 8 positions match TRBD1. V lost 3 bases to trimming and J lost 3 bases; unmatched junction nucleotides: 4. Germline CDR1 is SGHRS and CDR2 is YFSETQ. This CDR3 has 14 amino acids. The DNA of the CDR3 is TGCGCCAGCAGCTCAGGGGGCGCACACTATGGCTACACCTTC. It codes for CASSSGGAHYGYTF.

The CDR3 sequence: CASSITGTGKSYEQYF. CDR3 DNA sequence: TGTGCCAGCAGTATCACCGGGACAGGGAAGTCCTACGAGCAGTACTTC. V gene TRBV28 combines with J gene TRBJ2-7; TRBD1 agrees at 9 bases. Germline trimming cut 5 bases from V and 1 base from J; bases unmatched to any gene: 9. The germline V gene encodes CDR1 MDHEN and CDR2 SYDVKM. The CDR3 is made up of 16 amino acids.

This chain links TRBV6-5 with TRBJ2-3; no reliable D call. Germline V gene lookup returns CDR1 MNHEY and CDR2 SVGAGI. The CDR3 length is 14 residues. V dropped 6 bases and J dropped 3 bases, with 13 bases sitting between them. The CDR3, as DNA: TGTGCCAGCAGGAAGGGTTATGGTACAGATACGCAGTATTTT. This encodes CASRKGYGTDTQYF.

V and J are TRBV27 and TRBJ1-1; D not certain. The V and J ends lost 0 bases and 0 bases respectively, with 11 bases between them. The germline CDR1 and CDR2 sequences are MNHEY and SMNVEV (reference sequence). There are 16 residues in the CDR3. CDR3 nucleotides: TGTGCCAGCAGTTTATCGATAGGGAGAGTGAACACTGAAGCTTTCTTT. It translates to CASSLSIGRVNTEAFF.

J is TRBJ1-2 and V is TRBV7-2, with 10 bases matching TRBD1. V trimming: 5 bases; J trimming: 2 bases; junction bases outside the gene matches: 5. Germline assignment: CDR1 SGHTA and CDR2 FQGNSA. The CDR3 covers 15 residues. The CDR3 sequence: CASSRRQGANYGYTF. The CDR3 coding sequence is TGTGCCAGCAGCCGTAGACAGGGGGCCAACTATGGCTACACCTTC.

In its sample, this clone was seen a few times. This chain links TRBV7-2 with TRBJ1-1, with D unresolved. Germline CDR1 is SGHTA and CDR2 is FQGNSA. The V gene lost 5 bases and the J gene lost 5 bases, with 18 bases spanning the gap. The CDR3 extends over 15 amino acids. The CDR3 nucleotides are TGTGCCAGCAGCCCCGGCGGGCAGAGGAGGACTGAAGCTTTCTTT. This gives the protein CASSPGGQRRTEAFF.

The rearrangement joins TRBV29-1 to TRBJ2-7; the D call may be TRBD1 or TRBD2 (6 bases each). Germline CDR1 is SQVTM and CDR2 is ANQGSEA. Trimming stripped 7 bases from V and 2 bases from J, with 21 bases between. The CDR3 extends over 15 amino acids. The CDR3 protein is CSAAGWGADTYEQYF. The CDR3 nucleotides read TGCAGCGCCGCCGGGTGGGGGGCCGATACCTACGAGCAGTACTTC.

The chain carries TRBV6-2 or TRBV6-3 and TRBJ1-6; D gene uncertain. The V gene lost 2 bases and the J gene lost 5 bases, with 4 bases spanning the gap. CDR1 is MNHEY and CDR2 is SVGEGT in the germline V gene. The CDR3 loop spans 13 amino acids. For the CDR3, the DNA is TGTGCCAGCAGTTACGGGAATAATTCACCCCTCCACTTT. It specifies CASSYGNNSPLHF.

There are a few counts of this clone. The CDR3 DNA sequence: TGTGCCAGCAGCCCTAGCTACGAGCAGTACTTC. Its protein product is CASSPSYEQYF. The chain couples TRBV6-2 or TRBV6-3 to TRBJ2-7; D call uncertain. Trimming removed 6 bases from V and 3 bases from J, with 6 bases in between. The CDR3 spans 11 residues. CDR1 and CDR2 from the germline V gene are MNHEY and SVGEGT.

The chain uses TRBV7-9 and TRBJ1-4; D perhaps matches TRBD1 (5 bases). The CDR3 extends over 17 amino acids. Germline-derived CDR1 and CDR2 are SEHNR and FQNEAQ (reference sequence). Trimming stripped 1 base from V and 5 bases from J, with 17 bases between. The chain's CDR3 is CASSLEKGLPINEKLFF. Here the CDR3 DNA reads TGTGCCAGCAGCTTAGAAAAGGGGCTTCCCATAAATGAAAAACTGTTTTTT.

The CDR3 bases are TGCGCCAGCAGCCAAGCCATAGCGGGCGGAGAGACAGATACGCAGTATTTT. This encodes CASSQAIAGGETDTQYF. The rearrangement joins TRBV4-3 to TRBJ2-3; 7 bases fit TRBD2. Per the germline V gene, CDR1 is LGHNA and CDR2 is YSLEER. Germline trimming cut 1 base from V and 3 bases from J; bases unmatched to any gene: 10. This CDR3 region has 17 residues.

J is TRBJ1-3 and V is TRBV4-2; 9 nucleotides match TRBD1. This CDR3 is built from 18 residues. Unmatched junction bases numbered 8, after V lost 1 base and J lost 1 base. Germline V CDR1 and CDR2: LGHNA, YNFKEQ. The CDR3 protein is CASSQGGTGWGSGNTIYF. The CDR3 coding sequence is TGTGCCAGCAGCCAAGGGGGGACAGGGTGGGGATCTGGAAACACCATATATTTT.

The chain carries TRBV13 and TRBJ2-7, with D possibly matching TRBD2 (5 bases). The CDR3 runs to 14 residues. Germline CDR1 PRHDT, CDR2 FYEKMQ (reference sequence). Trimming pared 5 bases from V and 5 bases from J, leaving 16 bases between. The CDR3 DNA reads TGTGCCAGCAGCCGCTCGGGGTTGCCTAACGAGCAGTACTTC. Protein: CASSRSGLPNEQYF.

V usage is TRBV30 and J usage is TRBJ1-2, with 8 bases that match TRBD1. The germline CDR1 and CDR2 sequences are GTSNPN and SVGIG (reference sequence). CDR3 size: 12 residues. CDR3 protein: CARTGKPEGYTF. The CDR3 coding sequence is TGTGCTCGGACAGGGAAACCGGAAGGCTACACCTTC.